This T cell receptor (beta chain) stems from a study of shared T cell receptors in the human thymus (dated by TCRdb to about 2021). Notes on the research overall: The study investigated the way shared, self-reactive T-cell receptor alpha chains are produced in the human thymus.

Concerning this clone: The antigen it recognizes is unknown. Nothing much larger sits one base from this clone, and base qualities are not available.

The protocol used for the library was the immunoSEQ multiplex PCR assay. In its TCRdb copy, this immuneACCESS table keeps in-frame sequences only and misses some clones. Where compared with another copy, unresolved V genes explain less than half of these, and the others have no known cause. This sample comprises hundreds of thousands of clones, about 90% of them detected only once. About 0.0094% of the sample lies in the top ten. Including cysteine and phenylalanine, the CDR3 has 14 amino acids. The kept DNA is CDR3 alone, 42 bases in frame from the first base. V sheds 7 bases and J sheds 0 bases, leaving 12 bases between their ends. CDR1 MNHNS and CDR2 SASEGT were looked up in the germline V gene. These sequences were also reported in another study, on human thymus T cells. The second study reports: Immunologically healthy infants undergoing open corrective cardiac surgery for congenital heart defects in Finland were used as donors. Thymus tissue was collected as surgical resects that were removed during corrective cardiac surgery. Biased V and J gene segment usage appeared to be present in both thymic and peripheral blood repertoires. According to the related research, thymic TCR repertoires were highly overlapping among unrelated individuals. The study described the TCR alpha and beta repertoires in about eight infant thymus samples and a few matching peripheral blood samples. The cohort included six male and two female infants, with donor ages spanning 7 to 244 days. Thymocytes were mechanically released from the tissue and were stored as pellets of 10-30 million cells at -70 degrees C. A QIAsymphony instrument was used to extract genomic DNA from the frozen cell pellets. The immunoSEQ multiplex PCR assay was used to amplify the TCRB and TCRAD loci from a standardized amount of quality-controlled genomic DNA. The amplicons spanned the V(D)J region and were long enough to cover the CDR3 and allow V and J genes to be identified. The amplicons were sequenced on an Illumina platform via the commercial immunoSEQ service. Corrections for primer bias and sequencing errors followed previously described methods, while TCRAD and TCRB definitions were based on the IMGT database. immunoSEQ Analyzer 3.0 and VDJTools were used for repertoire analysis, which covered basic statistics, V/J segment usage, diversity estimates, rarefaction and pairwise overlap. Diversity was estimated using the Chao1, ChaoE, Efron-Thisted, Shannon and inverse Simpson indices, and was also estimated on datasets down-sampled to the size of the smallest sample. For repertoire overlap, CDR3 nucleotide sequence, V gene and J gene had to match strictly, and clustering was done by Jaccard-based multidimensional scaling. On average, roughly 850,000 unique TCRB clonotypes were obtained from thymus samples, compared with approximately 84,000 from blood samples.

The source is a boy younger than two with a congenital heart defect. Donor details come from another sample of the same person, matched by shared clones. The V gene is TRBV6-1 and the J gene is TRBJ1-2; the D region possibly corresponds to TRBD1 (5 bases align). Sequenced sample: thymocytes. The nucleotides read TGTGCCAGCACCTCACAGGTCTCTAACTATGGCTACACCTTC. This codes for CASTSQVSNYGYTF.